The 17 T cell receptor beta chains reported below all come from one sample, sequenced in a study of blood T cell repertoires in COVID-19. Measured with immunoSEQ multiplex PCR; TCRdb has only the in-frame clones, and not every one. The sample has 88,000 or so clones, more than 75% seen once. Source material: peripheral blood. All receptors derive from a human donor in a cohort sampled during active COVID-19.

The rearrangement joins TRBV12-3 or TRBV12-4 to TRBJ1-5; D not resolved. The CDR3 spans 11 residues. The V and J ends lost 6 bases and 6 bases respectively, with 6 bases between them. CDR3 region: CASSRGQPQHF. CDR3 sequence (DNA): TGTGCCAGCAGCCGGGGTCAGCCCCAGCATTTT.

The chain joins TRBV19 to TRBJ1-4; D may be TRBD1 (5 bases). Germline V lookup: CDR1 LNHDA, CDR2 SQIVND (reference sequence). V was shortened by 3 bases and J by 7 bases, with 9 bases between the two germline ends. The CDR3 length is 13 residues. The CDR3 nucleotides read TGTGCCAGTAGTATTGAACAGGCTGAAAAACTGTTTTTT. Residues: CASSIEQAEKLFF.

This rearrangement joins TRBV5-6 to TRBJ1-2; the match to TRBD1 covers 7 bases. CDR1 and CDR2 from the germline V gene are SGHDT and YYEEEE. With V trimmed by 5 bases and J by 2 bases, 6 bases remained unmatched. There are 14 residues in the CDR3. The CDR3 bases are TGTGCCAGCAGTATGCCGGGACAGAACTATGGCTACACCTTC. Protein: CASSMPGQNYGYTF.

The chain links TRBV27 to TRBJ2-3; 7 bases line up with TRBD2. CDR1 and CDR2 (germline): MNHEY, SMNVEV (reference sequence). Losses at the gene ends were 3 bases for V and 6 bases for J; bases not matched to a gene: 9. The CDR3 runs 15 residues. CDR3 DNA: TGTGCCAGCAGTTTCCCCGGGAGGAAAAGGGATACGCAGTATTTT. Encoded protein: CASSFPGRKRDTQYF.

Here the CDR3 DNA reads TGCGCCAGCAGCTACGAGGGGGCCTACGAGCAGTACTTC. It specifies CASSYEGAYEQYF. This chain uses TRBV5-1 with TRBJ2-7, with D tentatively TRBD1 (6 bases). CDR3 length: 13 amino acids. CDR1 SGHRS and CDR2 YFSETQ come from the germline V gene. V lost 3 bases and J lost 2, with 9 bases in between.

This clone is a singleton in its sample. The CDR3 DNA reads as TGTGCCAGCAGCTTGGTTGGGACAGGTACCTACGAGCAGTACTTC. Its protein product is CASSLVGTGTYEQYF. The chain combines TRBV5-5 with TRBJ2-7, with 8 bases aligning to TRBD1. CDR3 length: 15 residues. CDR1 and CDR2 from the germline V gene are SGHKS and YYEKEE (reference sequence). V was pared by 0 bases and J by 2 bases, with 4 bases of the junction left unmatched.

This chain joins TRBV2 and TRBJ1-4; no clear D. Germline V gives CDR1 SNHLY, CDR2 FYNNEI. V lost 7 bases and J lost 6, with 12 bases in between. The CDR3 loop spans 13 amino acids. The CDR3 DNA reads TGTGCCAGCACCAGAACGATGGATGAAAAACTGTTTTTT. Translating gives CASTRTMDEKLFF.

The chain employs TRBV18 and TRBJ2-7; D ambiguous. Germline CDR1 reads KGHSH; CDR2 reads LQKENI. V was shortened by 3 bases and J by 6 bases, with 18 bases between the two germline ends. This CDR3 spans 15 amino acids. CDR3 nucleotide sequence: TGTGCCAGCTCACCTGAGGTGTCTGGGTTTAGCGAGCAGTACTTC. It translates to CASSPEVSGFSEQYF. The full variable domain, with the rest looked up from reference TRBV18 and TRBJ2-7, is NAGVMQNPRHLVRRRGQEARLRCSPMKGHSHVYWYRQLPEEGLKFMVYLQKENIIDESGMPKERFSAEFPKEGPSILRIQQVVRGDSAAYFCASSPEVSGFSEQYFGPGTRLTVT.

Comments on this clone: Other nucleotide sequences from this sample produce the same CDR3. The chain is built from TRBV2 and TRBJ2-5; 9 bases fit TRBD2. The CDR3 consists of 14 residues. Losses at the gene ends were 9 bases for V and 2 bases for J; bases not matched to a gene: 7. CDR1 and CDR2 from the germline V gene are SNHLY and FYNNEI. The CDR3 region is CARGGLAGQETQYF. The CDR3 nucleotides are TGTGCCAGGGGGGGGCTAGCGGGACAAGAGACCCAGTACTTC.

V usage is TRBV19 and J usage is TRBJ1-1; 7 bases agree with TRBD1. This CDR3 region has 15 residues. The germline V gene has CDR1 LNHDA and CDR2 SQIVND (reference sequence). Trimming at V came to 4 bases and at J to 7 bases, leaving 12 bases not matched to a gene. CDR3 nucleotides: TGTGCCAGTAGTAGCCCCCGTATGGGGACAGTTGAAGCTTTCTTT. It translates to CASSSPRMGTVEAFF.

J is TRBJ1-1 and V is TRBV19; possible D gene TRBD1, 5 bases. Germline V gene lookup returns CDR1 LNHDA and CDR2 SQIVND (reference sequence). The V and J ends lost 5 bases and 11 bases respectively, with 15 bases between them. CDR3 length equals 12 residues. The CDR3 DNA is TGTGCCAGTAGTTACGGGACTGGGTCGGCTTTCTTT. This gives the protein CASSYGTGSAFF.

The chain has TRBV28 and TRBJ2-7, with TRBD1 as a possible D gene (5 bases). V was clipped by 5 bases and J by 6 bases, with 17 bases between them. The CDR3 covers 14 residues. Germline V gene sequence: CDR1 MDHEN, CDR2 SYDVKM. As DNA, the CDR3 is TGTGCCAGCAGTGCACGAATCCAGGGCCTCGAGCAGTACTTC. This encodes CASSARIQGLEQYF.

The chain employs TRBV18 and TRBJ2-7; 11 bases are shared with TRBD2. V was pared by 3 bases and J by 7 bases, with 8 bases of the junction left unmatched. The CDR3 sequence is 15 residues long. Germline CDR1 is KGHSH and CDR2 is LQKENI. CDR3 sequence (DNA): TGTGCCAGCTCACCTCCCCTAGCGGGAGGTCGTGAGCAGTACTTC. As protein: CASSPPLAGGREQYF.

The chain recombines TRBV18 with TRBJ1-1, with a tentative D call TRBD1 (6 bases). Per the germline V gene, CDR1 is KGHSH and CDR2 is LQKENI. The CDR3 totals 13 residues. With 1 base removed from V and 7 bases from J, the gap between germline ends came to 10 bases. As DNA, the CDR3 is TGTGCCAGCTCACCACAGGGGGGGGTTGAAGCTTTCTTT. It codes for CASSPQGGVEAFF.

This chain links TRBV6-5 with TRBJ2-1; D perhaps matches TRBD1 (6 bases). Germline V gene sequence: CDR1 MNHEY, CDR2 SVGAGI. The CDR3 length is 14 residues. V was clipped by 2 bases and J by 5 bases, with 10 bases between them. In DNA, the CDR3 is TGTGCCAGCAGTTACGACTGGACAGACAATGAGCAGTTCTTC. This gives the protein CASSYDWTDNEQFF.

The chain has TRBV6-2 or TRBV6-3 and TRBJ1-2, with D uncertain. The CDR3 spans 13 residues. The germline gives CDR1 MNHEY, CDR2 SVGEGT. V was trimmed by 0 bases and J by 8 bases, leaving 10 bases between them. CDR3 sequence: CASSYSWEGGYTF. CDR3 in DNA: TGTGCCAGCAGTTACTCTTGGGAGGGAGGCTACACCTTC.

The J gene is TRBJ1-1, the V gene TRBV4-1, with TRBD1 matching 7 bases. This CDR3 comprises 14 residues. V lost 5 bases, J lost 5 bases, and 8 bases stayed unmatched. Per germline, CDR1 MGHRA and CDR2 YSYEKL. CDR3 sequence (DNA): TGCGCCAGCAGCGCCTCGACAGGGCTTACTGAAGCTTTCTTT. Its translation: CASSASTGLTEAFF.